Listed here are 20 T cell receptor beta chains from one sample, sequenced in a study of CD4 T cells in relation to SARS-CoV-2 and coronaviruses. Unexposed donor CD4+ T cells date from 2011-2018, before the COVID-19 pandemic. After roughly ten days of culture, CD4+ T cells were isolated. The antigens for these receptors are not known. Only in-frame clones appear in the TCRdb table, and some are missing; sequencing was by immunoSEQ multiplex PCR. The sample has about 29,000 clones, roughly 70% seen once. The sample consisted of CD4+ T cells from PBMCs, cultured in vitro. All receptors come from a human donor in good health.

This clone has just one count. The chain employs TRBV9 and TRBJ1-4, with D perhaps TRBD1 (5 bases). The CDR3 runs to 14 residues. Germline lookup yields CDR1 SGDLS and CDR2 YYNGEE. V lost 4 bases and J lost 3, with 10 bases in between. CDR3 protein: CASSRGPANEKLFF. For the CDR3, the DNA is TGTGCCAGCAGCCGGGGACCGGCTAATGAAAAACTGTTTTTT.

V is TRBV3-1 (or the pseudogene TRBV3-2) and J is TRBJ1-4; tentative D call: TRBD1 (6 bases). Trimming took off 5 bases at V and 5 bases at J, with 12 bases between the two ends. CDR1 is LGHDT and CDR2 is YNNKEL in the germline V gene (reference sequence). There are 14 residues in the CDR3. The CDR3 DNA reads TGTGCCAGCAGCAGGGGGACTCTCAATGAAAAACTGTTTTTT. This translates into CASSRGTLNEKLFF.

The V and J genes are TRBV7-6 and TRBJ2-1; 12 bases map to TRBD2. V trimming: 1 base; J trimming: 10 bases; junction bases outside the gene matches: 5. The germline V gene encodes CDR1 SGHVS and CDR2 FNYEAQ. This CDR3 has 15 residues. DNA of the CDR3: TGTGCCAGCAGCTTAGTCCTAGCGGGGGGGCAGGAGCAGTTCTTC. It translates to CASSLVLAGGQEQFF.

This chain links TRBV18 with TRBJ1-1; the D is unclear. The CDR3 totals 15 residues. Trimming removed 2 bases from V and 0 bases from J, with 10 bases in between. CDR1 is KGHSH and CDR2 is LQKENI in the germline V gene. The CDR3 loop reads CASSPSAVVNTEAFF. The CDR3 region has the DNA TGTGCCAGCTCACCAAGTGCTGTGGTGAACACTGAAGCTTTCTTT.

The chain uses TRBV25-1 and TRBJ2-5; D perhaps matches TRBD2 (6 bases). This CDR3 region has 14 residues. V lost 1 base and J lost 5, with 11 bases in between. Germline V gene data show CDR1 as MGHDK and CDR2 as SYGVNS. The CDR3 coding sequence is TGTGCCAGCAGTGAATTTGGGACTGCGGAGACCCAGTACTTC. Protein product: CASSEFGTAETQYF.

The chain has TRBV27 and TRBJ1-1, with D hard to call. V was trimmed by 11 bases and J by 0 bases, leaving 19 bases between them. The CDR3 runs 15 residues. Germline assignment: CDR1 MNHEY and CDR2 SMNVEV (reference sequence). This chain's CDR3 is CAHDTLYYLNTEAFF. The CDR3 nucleotides are TGTGCCCATGACACGTTATATTATCTGAACACTGAAGCTTTCTTT.

The chain employs TRBV5-4 and TRBJ1-2, with no clear D. Germline CDR1 is SGHNT and CDR2 is YYREEE (reference sequence). This CDR3 comprises 14 residues. V was shortened by 0 bases and J by 2 bases, with 8 bases between the two germline ends. DNA of the CDR3: TGTGCCAGCAGCTTGGGCGTGGGGAACTATGGCTACACCTTC. Protein: CASSLGVGNYGYTF.

The J gene is TRBJ2-5, the V gene TRBV19, with a possible D match to TRBD1 (7 bases). The germline gives CDR1 LNHDA, CDR2 SQIVND (reference sequence). V shed 2 bases and J shed 4 bases, with 11 bases lying between them. The CDR3 sequence is 14 residues long. The CDR3 sequence: CASSINRGGETQYF. The DNA for the CDR3 is TGTGCCAGTAGTATAAACAGGGGAGGAGAGACCCAGTACTTC.

V gene TRBV7-2 combines with J gene TRBJ2-2; 9 nucleotides align to TRBD2. The ends lost 7 bases at V and 4 bases at J; junction bases unmatched: 10. This CDR3 comprises 16 residues. The germline CDR1 and CDR2 sequences are SGHTA and FQGNSA. In nucleotides, the CDR3 is TGTGCCAGCACCCCGTTTGGGCGGGGGGGCACCGGGGAGCTGTTTTTT. It translates to CASTPFGRGGTGELFF.

The chain employs TRBV6-5 and TRBJ2-1; 12 nucleotides align to TRBD2. The CDR3 spans 15 residues. Looked up from germline, CDR1 is MNHEY and CDR2 is SVGAGI. V lost 7 bases, J lost 12 bases, and 13 bases stayed unmatched. The CDR3 DNA sequence: TGTGCCAGCAACGACCTGGCTAGCGGGAGGGCGAGGCAGTTCTTC. This gives the protein CASNDLASGRARQFF.

This rearrangement joins TRBV10-1 to TRBJ2-3; D perhaps matches TRBD2 (5 bases). Germline CDR1 reads WNHNN; CDR2 reads SYGVQD (reference sequence). Trimming removed 5 bases from V and 2 bases from J, with 11 bases in between. There are 14 residues in the CDR3. For the CDR3, the DNA is TGCGCCAGCAGTCTCCGGGGATCCACAGATACGCAGTATTTT. Residues: CASSLRGSTDTQYF.

The chain recombines TRBV7-9 with TRBJ2-3, with TRBD2 identical over 12 bases. V shed 3 bases and J 4 bases; nucleotides not matched to a gene: 5. CDR1 and CDR2 from the germline V gene are SEHNR and FQNEAQ (reference sequence). This CDR3 spans 16 amino acids. The CDR3 region is CASSFGLAGTPDTQYF. The CDR3 coding sequence is TGTGCCAGCAGCTTCGGACTAGCGGGAACCCCAGATACGCAGTATTTT.

This clone was recorded a few times. The chain employs TRBV5-4 and TRBJ2-3; D could derive from TRBD1 or TRBD2 (7 bases each). CDR1 and CDR2 (germline): SGHNT, YYREEE (reference sequence). V lost 5 bases, J lost 3 bases, and 13 bases lay in between. The CDR3 extends over 14 amino acids. The CDR3 DNA sequence: TGTGCCAGCAGTCGCCAGGGGGGGACAGATACGCAGTATTTT. Encoded protein: CASSRQGGTDTQYF.

This clone was detected once. The CDR3: CASSLVGSSSYNEQFF. The CDR3 bases are TGTGCCAGCAGCTTAGTAGGCTCCAGCTCCTACAATGAGCAGTTCTTC. The chain joins TRBV7-8 to TRBJ2-1, with D hard to call. CDR1 and CDR2 from the germline V gene are SGHVS and FQNEAQ. The CDR3 has 16 amino acids. Trimming stripped 1 base from V and 0 bases from J, with 10 bases between. Full variable domain (remainder filled in from reference TRBV7-8 and TRBJ2-1): GAGVSQSPRYKVAKRGQDVALRCDPISGHVSLFWYQQALGQGPEFLTYFQNEAQLDKSGLPSDRFFAERPEGSVSTLKIQRTQQEDSAVYLCASSLVGSSSYNEQFFGPGTRLTVL.

This chain joins TRBV6-2 or TRBV6-3 and TRBJ1-2; the D is unclear. V dropped 2 bases and J dropped 1 base, with 5 bases sitting between them. CDR3 length: 13 residues. The V gene's germline CDR1 is MNHEY and CDR2 SVGEGT. The CDR3 region has the DNA TGTGCCAGCAGTTACGCTGTTAACTATGGCTACACCTTC. This gives the protein CASSYAVNYGYTF.

The gene calls are TRBV6-6 and TRBJ2-1, with no clear D. This CDR3 region has 12 residues. V shed 4 bases and J shed 8 bases, with 9 bases lying between them. CDR1 MNHNY and CDR2 SVGAGI come from the germline V gene (reference sequence). The CDR3 region has the DNA TGTGCCAGCAGTTCCCAAGGCTATGAGCAGTTCTTC. The encoded protein is CASSSQGYEQFF.

In its sample, this clone was seen a few times. The chain's CDR3 is CASSLLTSGSFNEQFF. CDR3 DNA sequence: TGTGCCAGCAGCTTGCTAACTAGCGGGAGTTTTAATGAGCAGTTCTTC. The chain carries TRBV7-9 and TRBJ2-1; 11 nucleotides match TRBD2. V lost 3 bases and J lost 7; bases outside the gene matches: 8. The CDR3 is made up of 16 amino acids. The germline gives CDR1 SEHNR, CDR2 FQNEAQ (reference sequence).

This chain joins TRBV29-1 and TRBJ2-3; possibly TRBD1 for D (6 bases). This CDR3 has 13 amino acids. The germline V gene has CDR1 SQVTM and CDR2 ANQGSEA. V lost 7 bases and J lost 0, with 11 bases in between. The DNA of the CDR3 is TGCAGCGCCCTAAGGGGGAGCACAGATACGCAGTATTTT. It encodes CSALRGSTDTQYF.

This clone came up once. The chain carries TRBV27 and TRBJ1-5; D gene ambiguous. The CDR3 is 13 residues long. Trimming took 0 bases from V and 7 from J, leaving 7 bases between them. CDR1 and CDR2 from the germline V gene are MNHEY and SMNVEV (reference sequence). The CDR3: CASSLSRRQPQHF. In nucleotides, the CDR3 is TGTGCCAGCAGTTTATCCCGAAGACAGCCCCAGCATTTT.

This chain joins TRBV6-2 or TRBV6-3 and TRBJ2-7; 8 bases align to TRBD1. V trimming: 2 bases; J trimming: 3 bases; junction bases outside the gene matches: 9. Germline V gene lookup returns CDR1 MNHEY and CDR2 SVGEGT. This CDR3 comprises 16 residues. The CDR3 sequence is CASSYETQGAVYEQYF. The CDR3 DNA reads TGTGCCAGCAGTTACGAAACCCAGGGGGCGGTCTACGAGCAGTACTTC.